This T cell receptor beta chain emerged from a study of immune cell composition in non-small cell lung cancer (TCRdb year 2017). Broadly, across the study: Histologic subtype, mainly lung adenocarcinoma or squamous cell carcinoma, was assigned on the basis of H&E together with p63, CK5, Napsin A and TTF-1 immunohistochemistry. Adaptive Biotechnologies TCR-beta sequencing was carried out on 34 to 35 paired NSCLC tumour and non-adjacent lung specimens, as well as on over 20 tumour-only specimens. In supplementary cohort #1, which comprised 10 to 11 lung adenocarcinoma cases, paired tumour/lung TCR-beta sequencing was performed and TIL populations were generated so that tumour reactivity could be assessed. A handful of tumour specimens that had TCR-beta data belonged to rare histological subtypes and were left out of the subtype comparisons.

Study-level results and caveats: Smoking pack-years did not significantly correlate with tumour TCR-beta clonality. The reactivity cohort included only 9 to 10 cases, and whether tumour-reactive clones share sequences with the dominant in vivo tumour-associated clones was not shown. Compared with lung adenocarcinoma tumours, lung squamous cell carcinoma showed significantly higher Top 10 clone scores and productive clonality. Tumour-associated clones >0.5% occurred in nearly half of NSCLC cases: around 32% of adenocarcinomas versus 75% of squamous carcinomas. Across ten or so adenocarcinoma cases, the maximal tumour-associated clone frequency showed a strong correlation with TIL tumour reactivity, but overall clonality showed no such correlation.

From frozen aliquots of unsorted single-cell suspensions, genomic DNA was isolated using the QIAamp DNA kit. Surgically resected non-small cell lung cancer tissue was used for the tumour samples. Tissues were received within 2 hours of resection and were immediately processed into single-cell suspensions. Tissue was mechanically dissociated and enzymatically digested with DNase I, collagenase I and hyaluronidase for approximately 32 minutes at 37 °C, then filtered and RBC-lysed. A two-step multiplex PCR amplified TCR-beta CDR3 regions from genomic DNA, and the second step of the PCR added Illumina-compatible adaptors. TCR-beta immunosequencing was performed on an Illumina platform as a commercial immunoSEQ service. For the original study's pipeline: Repertoires were described by productive clonality and by Top 10 Clones, which is the percentage of T-cell templates coming from the ten most frequent sequences. Productive clonality had a range of 0 to 1, where 1 means a monoclonal population. Tumour-associated clones were defined as sequences comprising at least 0.1% of tumour T-cell templates but absent from matched non-adjacent lung, identified via log10 scatter plots. Student's t-tests were used for two-group comparisons, ANOVA for comparisons across stages, and linear regression for relationships, with analyses done in GraphPad Prism7 and R. TCRdb's version of the immuneACCESS table is confined to in-frame rearrangements and falls short of the full clone set. An unresolved V gene accounts for under half of the shortfall where checked; the remainder is of unknown origin. Clone size and V and J calls were adopted from that table, with D and trimming inferred from the DNA. This sample holds 4,000 to 5,500 clones; around 83% were observed only once. 10% to 15% of the sample rests with the top ten.

The CDR3 has 15 amino acids, counting the end cysteine and phenylalanine. Just the 45-base CDR3 DNA is kept, in frame starting at base 1. At the junction V is shortened by 5 bases and J by 0 bases; bases outside the gene matches: 4. Taken from the germline V gene (reference sequence), the CDR1 and CDR2 loops are SEHNR and FQNEAQ. This clone was observed a handful of times. Its binding antigen is unknown. The input lacks base qualities; no much larger clone sits a single base away. Sequencing was done on a sample of lung tumor tissue. Recombination connected TRBV7-9 to TRBJ1-3; TRBD1 fits 7 bases in the junction. The receptor was derived from a human donor with non-small cell lung cancer. CDR3 sequence: CASSQGGLSGNTIYF. The DNA sequence follows: TGTGCCAGCAGCCAGGGGGGACTCTCTGGAAACACCATATATTTT.